The rows below give T cell receptor beta chains drawn from one sample of a study of cytomegalovirus exposure and HLA in healthy donors. Repertoires were generated with immunoSEQ multiplex PCR, while TCRdb's copy carries only in-frame clones and drops some. This table has 100,000 to 150,000 clones, roughly four fifths appearing once. The sequenced material came from PBMCs. The receptors derive from a woman in her forties or fifties in good health and CMV-seropositive. The CDR3 runs from the conserved cysteine through the conserved F or W. The D gene is left open where the match is weak. Rows give clone size only sometimes, using once, few, many, or a class for an expanded clone.

clone_size,v_call,j_call,d_call,cdr3_aa,cdr3_nt
.,TRBV6-5,TRBJ2-1,.,CASSPLREGNEQFF,TGTGCCAGCAGTCCTCTCAGGGAAGGGAATGAGCAGTTCTTC
.,TRBV10-3,TRBJ1-2,.,CAIKSTGEFGYTF,TGTGCCATCAAGTCGACAGGAGAATTTGGCTACACCTTC
.,TRBV5-1,TRBJ1-5,TRBD1,CASSPGTGYQPQHF,TGCGCCAGCAGTCCCGGGACAGGGTATCAGCCCCAGCATTTT
.,TRBV7-9,TRBJ1-4,TRBD1,CASSLAPRAQGDEKLFF,TGTGCCAGCAGCTTAGCGCCACGGGCACAGGGGGATGAAAAACTGTTTTTT
once,TRBV28,TRBJ1-1,.,CASSFSGGGVVEAFF,TGTGCCAGCAGTTTTTCCGGGGGGGGAGTAGTTGAAGCTTTCTTT
.,TRBV6-6,TRBJ1-1,TRBD1,CASSATGSLNTEAFF,TGTGCCAGCAGTGCGACAGGGAGCCTGAACACTGAAGCTTTCTTT
.,TRBV18,TRBJ2-2,TRBD1,CASSPRSLGGRTGELFF,TGTGCCAGCTCACCACGTTCTCTAGGGGGCCGCACCGGGGAGCTGTTTTTT
.,TRBV11-2,TRBJ1-2,.,CASSDGGAGEVYGYTF,TGTGCCAGCAGCGACGGGGGGGCAGGGGAAGTCTATGGCTACACCTTC
.,TRBV21-1,TRBJ2-1,.,CASSNSRGGASSLFYNEQFF,TGTGCCAGCAGCAACTCGCGCGGGGGGGCCTCTTCCTTGTTTTACAATGAGCAGTTCTTC
.,TRBV27,TRBJ2-5,.,CASSLFQGYQETQYF,TGTGCCAGCAGTTTATTTCAGGGGTACCAAGAGACCCAGTACTTC
.,TRBV6-6,TRBJ1-4,.,CASSPLFRQAGEKLFF,TGTGCCAGCAGTCCCCTGTTCCGACAGGCCGGTGAAAAACTGTTTTTT
once,TRBV27,TRBJ1-2,TRBD1,CASSSPTGGIGYTF,TGTGCCAGCAGTTCGCCGACAGGGGGCATTGGCTACACCTTC
.,TRBV28,TRBJ2-6,TRBD1,CASRSQGAGANVLTF,TGTGCCAGCAGGTCTCAGGGGGCTGGGGCCAACGTCCTGACTTTC